Below, 18 T cell receptor beta chains from the same sample are listed, as sequenced in a study of blood T cell repertoires in COVID-19. Some clones are missing from TCRdb's copy, which holds only in-frame ones; the method was immunoSEQ multiplex PCR. The sample holds some 200,000 clones, roughly 90% seen once. The specimen was peripheral blood. The receptors originated from a man between 65 and 85 years old with acute or convalescent COVID-19.

This chain connects TRBV4-3 to TRBJ2-2, with 11 bases fitting TRBD1. CDR1 is LGHNA, CDR2 YSLEER, per germline. The CDR3 sequence is 20 residues long. V gave up 0 bases and J gave up 4 bases; unmatched junction bases: 13. This CDR3 is CASSQEPAGTGGIGTGELFF. In DNA form, the CDR3 reads TGCGCCAGCAGCCAAGAACCTGCCGGGACAGGGGGTATTGGCACCGGGGAGCTGTTTTTT.

The DNA of the CDR3 is TGTGCCAGCAGCCAACTCTTAGAGTACTACAATGAGCAGTTCTTC. Translating it yields CASSQLLEYYNEQFF. This chain uses TRBV11-1 with TRBJ2-1; no clear D. Germline V CDR1 and CDR2: SGHAT, FQDESV (reference sequence). The V gene lost 5 bases and the J gene lost 3 bases, with 14 bases spanning the gap. The CDR3 is made up of 15 amino acids.

The chain couples TRBV11-2 to TRBJ2-1; the D is unclear. V was clipped by 3 bases and J by 1 base, with 7 bases between them. CDR1 and CDR2 from the germline V gene are SGHAT and FQNNGV. The CDR3 sequence is 14 residues long. CDR3 region: CASSFTGSYNEQFF. The CDR3 coding sequence is TGTGCCAGCAGCTTCACCGGGTCCTACAATGAGCAGTTCTTC.

The chain uses TRBV7-9 and TRBJ2-2; 10 bases are a match to TRBD1. Germline trimming cut 5 bases from V and 7 bases from J; bases unmatched to any gene: 10. Germline values: CDR1 SEHNR, CDR2 FQNEAQ (reference sequence). There are 16 residues in the CDR3. CDR3 sequence: CASSRTGGNPGGELFF. For the CDR3, the DNA is TGTGCCAGCAGCCGGACAGGGGGGAATCCTGGCGGGGAGCTGTTTTTT. The variable domain in full, with the rest retrieved from reference TRBV7-9 and TRBJ2-2, is DTGVSQNPRHKITKRGQNVTFRCDPISEHNRLYWYRQTLGQGPEFLTYFQNEAQLEKSRLLSDRFSAERPKGSFSTLEIQRTEQGDSAMYLCASSRTGGNPGGELFFGEGSRLTVL.

The chain carries TRBV6-4 and TRBJ1-2, with 10 positions matching TRBD1. V gave up 7 bases and J gave up 5 bases; unmatched junction bases: 10. Germline V gene lookup returns CDR1 MRHNA and CDR2 SNTAGT. The CDR3 runs 15 residues. The CDR3 region has the DNA TGTGCCAGCACTCCAGGGCCGGGACAGGGGTATGGCTACACCTTC. This codes for CASTPGPGQGYGYTF.

The J gene is TRBJ1-1, the V gene TRBV29-1; possibly TRBD1 for D (6 bases). Germline CDR1 and CDR2: SQVTM and ANQGSEA. V lost 6 bases and J lost 4, with 18 bases in between. The CDR3 is 14 amino acids. The CDR3, as DNA: TGCAGCGTCAAACGATCACAGGGTAGCACTGAAGCTTTCTTT. It is translated as CSVKRSQGSTEAFF.

The chain joins TRBV6-5 to TRBJ1-1; D perhaps matches TRBD1 (6 bases). Germline CDR1 reads MNHEY; CDR2 reads SVGAGI. The V and J ends lost 5 bases and 8 bases respectively, with 12 bases between them. The CDR3 contains 12 residues. The CDR3 loop is CASSRPTGEAFF. Written as DNA, the CDR3 is TGTGCCAGCAGTCGTCCGACAGGCGAAGCTTTCTTT.

The CDR3 loop reads CAIQGSEDQPQHF. CDR3 sequence (DNA): TGTGCCATACAGGGGAGTGAGGATCAGCCCCAGCATTTT. V gene TRBV10-3 combines with J gene TRBJ1-5; 7 bases agree with TRBD1. Germline V lookup: CDR1 ENHRY, CDR2 SYGVKD. The CDR3 runs to 13 residues. With 9 bases clipped from V and 5 bases from J, the junction kept 7 bases outside the gene matches.

V usage is TRBV5-1 and J usage is TRBJ1-1, with D unresolved. Germline V CDR1 and CDR2: SGHRS, YFSETQ. The V and J ends lost 2 bases and 1 base respectively, with 9 bases between them. The CDR3 totals 14 residues. Here the CDR3 reads CASSFSRWNTEAFF. For the CDR3, the DNA is TGCGCCAGCAGCTTTTCACGGTGGAACACTGAAGCTTTCTTT.

The chain carries TRBV24-1 and TRBJ1-5; weak D call: TRBD1 (5 bases). The germline gives CDR1 KGHDR, CDR2 SFDVKD. The CDR3 totals 13 residues. The V gene lost 2 bases and the J gene lost 9 bases, with 10 bases spanning the gap. Here the CDR3 DNA reads TGTGCCACCAGTGATTACGGGGGTGGGCCCCAGCATTTT. Its protein product is CATSDYGGGPQHF.

This clone was recorded only once. This chain connects TRBV27 to TRBJ1-5; 8 bases match TRBD1. The CDR3 loop spans 14 amino acids. Germline loops: CDR1 MNHEY, CDR2 SMNVEV (reference sequence). V shed 5 bases, J shed 4 bases, and the junction held 4 bases outside the gene matches. In nucleotides, the CDR3 is TGTGCCAGCAGTAGTTACAGGGGGAATCAGCCCCAGCATTTT. It translates to CASSSYRGNQPQHF.

This clone appeared a single time. This rearrangement joins TRBV4-2 to TRBJ1-5; 8 positions match TRBD1. CDR3 length: 17 residues. Germline CDR1 reads LGHNA; CDR2 reads YNFKEQ. Trimming took 0 bases from V and 0 from J; bases not matched to a gene: 4. CDR3 sequence: CASSQEGQGASNQPQHF. For the CDR3, the DNA is TGTGCCAGCAGCCAAGAAGGGCAGGGGGCTAGCAATCAGCCCCAGCATTTT.

The V and J genes are TRBV2 and TRBJ2-1; no firm D call. The CDR3 has 13 amino acids. Germline values: CDR1 SNHLY, CDR2 FYNNEI. Trimming stripped 7 bases from V and 0 bases from J, with 7 bases between. CDR3 bases: TGTGCCAGCAAACCAGGCTCCTACAATGAGCAGTTCTTC. Amino acids: CASKPGSYNEQFF.

The V gene is TRBV5-1, the J gene TRBJ2-7, with D hard to call. The V and J ends lost 1 base and 0 bases respectively, with 8 bases between them. The CDR3 is 14 residues long. In germline, CDR1 is SGHRS, CDR2 YFSETQ. CDR3 amino acids: CASSLQASSYEQYF. In DNA form, the CDR3 reads TGCGCCAGCAGCTTGCAGGCCAGCTCCTACGAGCAGTACTTC. Full variable domain (outside the CDR3, taken from reference TRBV5-1 and TRBJ2-7): KAGVTQTPRYLIKTRGQQVTLSCSPISGHRSVSWYQQTPGQGLQFLFEYFSETQRNKGNFPGRFSGRQFSNSRSEMNVSTLELGDSALYLCASSLQASSYEQYFGPGTRLTVT.

V gene TRBV15 combines with J gene TRBJ1-2; D perhaps matches TRBD1 (6 bases). Germline loops: CDR1 LNHNV, CDR2 YYDKDF (reference sequence). This CDR3 comprises 13 residues. Trimming left V 4 bases short and J 6 bases short, with 12 bases between. CDR3 nucleotides: TGTGCCACCAGCATTACAGGGCGGGATGGCTACACCTTC. This gives the protein CATSITGRDGYTF.

The rearrangement links TRBV5-6 to TRBJ1-1; D gene unclear. Trimming left V 0 bases short and J 9 bases short, with 12 bases between. In germline, CDR1 is SGHDT, CDR2 YYEEEE. CDR3 length equals 13 residues. CDR3 in DNA: TGTGCCAGCAGCTTGGGACCTAGCTCACAAGCTTTCTTT. This encodes CASSLGPSSQAFF.

There are a few counts of this clone. This rearrangement joins TRBV7-9 to TRBJ2-5, with 8 bases identical to TRBD1. The CDR3 length is 14 residues. J gave up 5 bases and V 5 bases, and 7 bases lay outside the gene matches. In germline, CDR1 is SEHNR, CDR2 FQNEAQ (reference sequence). The CDR3 is CASSPPRGRETQYF. CDR3 DNA sequence: TGTGCCAGCAGCCCCCCCAGGGGGCGGGAGACCCAGTACTTC.

The chain recombines TRBV7-2 with TRBJ1-2; D is uncertain. The CDR3 is made up of 14 amino acids. V was trimmed by 3 bases and J by 2 bases, leaving 10 bases between them. Germline-derived CDR1 and CDR2 are SGHTA and FQGNSA. CDR3 in DNA: TGTGCCAGCAGCTTGCAGGCAGGCAACTATGGCTACACCTTC. The encoded protein is CASSLQAGNYGYTF.